The clone carrying this T cell receptor beta chain has only a few counts. Its antigen is as yet unknown. Looked up from germline, CDR1 is SGHTA and CDR2 is FQGNSA. J gave up 4 bases and V 6 bases, and 12 bases lay outside the gene matches. CDR3 length: 15 amino acids. These data originate in a study of response to subunit inactivated influenza vaccine. Whole-study findings and limits: The authors put forward the suggestion that each seasonal influenza vaccination may bring in only a limited number of new T cells.

Using its own MiXCR run on the RT-PCR reads, TCRdb lists one record per CDR3 protein. This sample has around 170,000 distinct CDR3 sequences; roughly 10% occur once, and the top ten carry approximately 35%. The sequence came from a man in his fifties or sixties who received an inactivated influenza vaccine. Specimen: CD8+ T cells sorted from PBMCs, collected less than 30 months after vaccination. This chain connects TRBV7-2 to TRBJ2-7, with 7 bases aligning to TRBD1. CDR3 sequence (DNA): TGTGCCAGCAGGTACAGACAAACAGGGGTATACGAGCAGTACTTC. This sequence encodes CASRYRQTGVYEQYF.